A single sample gave rise to the 17 T cell receptor beta chains below, sequenced in a study of T cells in narcolepsy. Some clones are missing from TCRdb's copy, which holds only in-frame ones; the method was immunoSEQ multiplex PCR. Among around 18,000 clones listed, approximately 84% were seen once. Sequences were obtained from memory (CD45RA-) CD4+ T cells from blood. All receptors derive from a human donor in good health.

The gene calls are TRBV27 and TRBJ2-5; D is ambiguous. Germline V gene sequence: CDR1 MNHEY, CDR2 SMNVEV (reference sequence). V was clipped by 2 bases and J by 1 base, with 5 bases between them. CDR3 length: 13 residues. Here the CDR3 reads CASSLNRQETQYF. CDR3 nucleotide sequence: TGTGCCAGCAGTTTAAACCGCCAAGAGACCCAGTACTTC.

This clone occurred once. This chain connects TRBV19 to TRBJ1-5, with TRBD1 as a possible D gene (5 bases). The germline V and J ends were trimmed by 4 bases and 2 bases, with 12 bases remaining between them. CDR3 length: 15 residues. Germline CDR1 and CDR2: LNHDA and SQIVND (reference sequence). CDR3 in amino acids: CASSTGRRGNQPQHF. CDR3 coding DNA: TGTGCCAGTAGTACGGGACGGAGGGGCAATCAGCCCCAGCATTTT.

The genes are TRBV5-4 and TRBJ1-6; no reliable D call. Per germline, CDR1 SGHNT and CDR2 YYREEE (reference sequence). The CDR3 contains 14 residues. Trimming stripped 1 base from V and 7 bases from J, with 9 bases between. The CDR3 is CASSLSVGNSPLHF. CDR3 sequence (DNA): TGTGCCAGCAGCTTGTCGGTTGGGAATTCACCCCTCCACTTT.

This clone was seen only once. The gene calls are TRBV20-1 and TRBJ2-7, with D uncertain. CDR1 DFQATT and CDR2 SNEGSKA come from the germline V gene (reference sequence). V lost 1 base, J lost 10 bases, and 11 bases lay in between. This CDR3 comprises 11 residues. This CDR3 reads CSARGQVAQYF. The CDR3 DNA reads TGCAGTGCTAGAGGGCAGGTAGCCCAGTACTTC.

In its sample, this clone was seen once. V is TRBV5-5 and J is TRBJ2-7, with D possibly being TRBD1 (5 bases). From germline, CDR1 is SGHKS and CDR2 YYEKEE (reference sequence). The germline V and J ends were trimmed by 0 bases and 6 bases, with 13 bases remaining between them. This CDR3 comprises 14 residues. The CDR3, as DNA: TGTGCCAGCAGCTTGGGCAGGGTCGACGGCGAGCAGTACTTC. The encoded protein is CASSLGRVDGEQYF.

The chain recombines TRBV7-9 with TRBJ1-2; D remains unclear. The ends were cut back, 1 base at V and 1 base at J, with 1 base in the middle. The CDR3 spans 12 residues. Germline V gives CDR1 SEHNR, CDR2 FQNEAQ (reference sequence). The DNA for the CDR3 is TGTGCCAGCAGCTTAGTTAACTATGGCTACACCTTC. Translating gives CASSLVNYGYTF.

The gene calls are TRBV5-6 and TRBJ1-1, with D possibly TRBD1 on 5 matching bases. The CDR3 spans 12 residues. Germline-derived CDR1 and CDR2 are SGHDT and YYEEEE. V lost 3 bases and J 8 bases, leaving 11 bases between the germline ends. CDR3 in DNA: TGTGCCAGCAGCTGGGGACCGGGGGAAGCTTTCTTT. Translation gives CASSWGPGEAFF.

V is TRBV11-2 and J is TRBJ2-1; D uncertain. Germline CDR1 SGHAT, CDR2 FQNNGV. V was cut by 1 base and J by 9 bases, with 10 bases left in between. The CDR3 sequence is 13 residues long. In nucleotides, the CDR3 is TGTGCCAGCAGCTTAGGTAGCCACAGTGAGCAGTTCTTC. It specifies CASSLGSHSEQFF. Full variable domain (missing parts from reference TRBV11-2 and TRBJ2-1): EAGVAQSPRYKIIEKRQSVAFWCNPISGHATLYWYQQILGQGPKLLIQFQNNGVVDDSQLPKDRFSAERLKGVDSTLKIQPAKLEDSAVYLCASSLGSHSEQFFGPGTRLTVL.

The CDR3 coding sequence is TGTGCCAGCTCCCGGACAGTTAGCAATCAGCCCCAGCATTTT. Translated: CASSRTVSNQPQHF. The chain couples TRBV6-6 to TRBJ1-5; weak D call: TRBD1 (6 bases). Trimming took off 8 bases at V and 0 bases at J, with 11 bases between the two ends. CDR1 MNHNY and CDR2 SVGAGI come from the germline V gene (reference sequence). The CDR3 sequence is 14 residues long.

The chain joins TRBV6-1 to TRBJ2-7, with D uncertain. V shed 7 bases and J shed 7 bases, with 14 bases lying between them. The V gene's germline CDR1 is MNHNS and CDR2 SASEGT. The CDR3 has 12 amino acids. The CDR3 spells CASNSPPAEQYF. The CDR3 DNA follows: TGTGCCAGCAACTCCCCTCCGGCTGAGCAGTACTTC.

The V call is TRBV14, the J call TRBJ2-3, with D uncertain. Trimming pared 1 base from V and 1 base from J, leaving 3 bases between. Looked up from germline, CDR1 is SGHDN and CDR2 is FVKESK. The CDR3 loop spans 13 amino acids. This chain's CDR3 is CASSQAGTDTQYF. In nucleotides, the CDR3 is TGTGCCAGCAGCCAAGCGGGCACAGATACGCAGTATTTT.

This sequence joins TRBV19 and TRBJ1-1; TRBD1 is a possible D gene (6 bases). V shed 3 bases and J shed 2 bases, with 13 bases lying between them. The CDR3 has 15 amino acids. The germline V gene encodes CDR1 LNHDA and CDR2 SQIVND (reference sequence). In nucleotides, the CDR3 is TGTGCCAGTAGTATGAGGGGGGGGTTAAACACTGAAGCTTTCTTT. It is translated as CASSMRGGLNTEAFF.

The V gene is TRBV30, the J gene TRBJ2-7; no clear D gene. Germline loops: CDR1 GTSNPN, CDR2 SVGIG (reference sequence). The CDR3 length is 12 residues. Trimming pared 0 bases from V and 5 bases from J, leaving 8 bases between. CDR3 in amino acids: CAWSVLWDEQYF. CDR3 bases: TGTGCCTGGAGTGTGCTCTGGGACGAGCAGTACTTC.

The chain couples TRBV5-1 to TRBJ2-1; 7 positions match TRBD2. CDR1 and CDR2 (germline): SGHRS, YFSETQ. V was clipped by 6 bases and J by 2 bases; unmatched bases: 2. The CDR3 is made up of 13 amino acids. This CDR3 reads CASIGLAYNEQFF. In DNA form, the CDR3 reads TGCGCCAGCATAGGACTAGCCTACAATGAGCAGTTCTTC. Full variable domain (rest looked up from reference TRBV5-1 and TRBJ2-1): KAGVTQTPRYLIKTRGQQVTLSCSPISGHRSVSWYQQTPGQGLQFLFEYFSETQRNKGNFPGRFSGRQFSNSRSEMNVSTLELGDSALYLCASIGLAYNEQFFGPGTRLTVL.

This rearrangement joins TRBV6-5 to TRBJ1-5; D unclear. The germline V gene encodes CDR1 MNHEY and CDR2 SVGAGI. Trimming removed 8 bases at V and 2 bases at J, with 16 bases between. This CDR3 has 15 residues. CDR3 nucleotides: TGTGCCAGCTCGTACCCCGTTAGGGGCAATCAGCCCCAGCATTTT. Translating it yields CASSYPVRGNQPQHF.

This clone appeared a single time. The genes are TRBV11-2 and TRBJ1-2, with TRBD1 as a possible D gene (5 bases). The V gene's germline CDR1 is SGHAT and CDR2 FQNNGV. V lost 4 bases and J lost 12, with 18 bases in between. The CDR3 has 13 amino acids. The DNA for the CDR3 is TGTGCCAGCAGCTCAAACAGTATGGGGGTAGACACCTTC. Translating gives CASSSNSMGVDTF. The complete variable domain, with remaining parts taken from reference TRBV11-2 and TRBJ1-2, reads EAGVAQSPRYKIIEKRQSVAFWCNPISGHATLYWYQQILGQGPKLLIQFQNNGVVDDSQLPKDRFSAERLKGVDSTLKIQPAKLEDSAVYLCASSSNSMGVDTFGSGTRLTVV.

This clone occurred a few times. This sequence joins TRBV28 and TRBJ1-4, with TRBD1 matching 9 bases. Losses at the gene ends were 1 base for V and 4 bases for J; bases not matched to a gene: 1. The germline CDR1 and CDR2 sequences are MDHEN and SYDVKM. The CDR3 runs to 15 residues. This CDR3 reads CASSLSGQGNEKLFF. For the CDR3, the DNA is TGTGCCAGCAGTTTATCGGGACAGGGTAATGAAAAACTGTTTTTT.